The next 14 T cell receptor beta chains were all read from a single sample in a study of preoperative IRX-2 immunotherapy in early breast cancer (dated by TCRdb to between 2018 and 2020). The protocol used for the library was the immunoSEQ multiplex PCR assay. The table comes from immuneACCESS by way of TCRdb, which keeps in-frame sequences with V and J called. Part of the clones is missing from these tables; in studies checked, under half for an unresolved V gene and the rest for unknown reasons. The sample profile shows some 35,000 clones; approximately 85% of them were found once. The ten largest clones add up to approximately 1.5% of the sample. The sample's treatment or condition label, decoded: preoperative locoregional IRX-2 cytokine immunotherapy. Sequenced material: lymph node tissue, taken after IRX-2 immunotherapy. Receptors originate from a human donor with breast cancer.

The CDR3 bases are TGTGCCAGTAGTCTACTGACAGGTGGTAATGAAAAACTGTTTTTT. The encoded protein is CASSLLTGGNEKLFF. This rearrangement joins TRBV19 to TRBJ1-4; D is perhaps TRBD1 (6 bases). This CDR3 has 15 residues. V was shortened by 5 bases and J by 4 bases, with 14 bases between the two germline ends. Germline values: CDR1 LNHDA, CDR2 SQIVND (reference sequence).

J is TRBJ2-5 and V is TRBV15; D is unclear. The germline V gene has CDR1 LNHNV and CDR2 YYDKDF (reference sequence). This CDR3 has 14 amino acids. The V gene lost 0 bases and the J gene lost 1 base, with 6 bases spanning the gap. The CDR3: CATSRDLSQETQYF. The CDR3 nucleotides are TGTGCCACCAGCAGAGATCTCAGCCAAGAGACCCAGTACTTC.

CDR3 nucleotides: TGTGCCAGCAGTTACTCGGACAGGGTATACAACTATGGCTACACCTTC. Translated: CASSYSDRVYNYGYTF. The chain employs TRBV6-8 and TRBJ1-2; 8 bases line up with TRBD1. Trimming at V came to 0 bases and at J to 2 bases, leaving 5 bases not matched to a gene. CDR3 size: 16 residues. Germline V gives CDR1 MNHGY, CDR2 SAAAGT.

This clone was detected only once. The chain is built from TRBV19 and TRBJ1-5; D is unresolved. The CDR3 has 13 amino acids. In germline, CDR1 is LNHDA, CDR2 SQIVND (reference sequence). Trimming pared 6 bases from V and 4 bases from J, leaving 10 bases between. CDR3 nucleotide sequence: TGTGCCAGTAGCCTTTCAGCAAATCAGCCCCAGCATTTT. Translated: CASSLSANQPQHF. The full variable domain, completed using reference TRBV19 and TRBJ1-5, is DGGITQSPKYLFRKEGQNVTLSCEQNLNHDAMYWYRQDPGQGLRLIYYSQIVNDFQKGDIAEGYSVSREKKESFPLTVTSAQKNPTAFYLCASSLSANQPQHFGDGTRLSIL.

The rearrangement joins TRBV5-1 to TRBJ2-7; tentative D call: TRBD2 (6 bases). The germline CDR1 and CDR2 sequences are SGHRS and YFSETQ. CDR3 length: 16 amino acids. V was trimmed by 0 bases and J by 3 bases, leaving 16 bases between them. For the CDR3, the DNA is TGCGCCAGCAGCTTGGCTCAAGTGGTGCGGGGCTACGAGCAGTACTTC. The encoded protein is CASSLAQVVRGYEQYF.

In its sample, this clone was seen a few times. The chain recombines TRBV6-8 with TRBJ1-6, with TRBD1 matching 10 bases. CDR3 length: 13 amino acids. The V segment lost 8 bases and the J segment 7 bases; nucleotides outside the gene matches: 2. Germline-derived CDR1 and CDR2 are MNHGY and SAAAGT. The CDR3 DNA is TGTGCCAGCGCGGGACAGGGGAATTCACCCCTCCACTTT. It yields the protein CASAGQGNSPLHF.

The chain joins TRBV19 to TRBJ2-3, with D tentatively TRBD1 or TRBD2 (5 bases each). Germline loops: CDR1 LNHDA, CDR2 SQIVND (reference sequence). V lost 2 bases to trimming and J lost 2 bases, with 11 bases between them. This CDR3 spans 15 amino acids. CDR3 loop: CASSITGHSTDTQYF. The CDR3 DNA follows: TGTGCCAGTAGTATAACGGGGCATTCCACAGATACGCAGTATTTT. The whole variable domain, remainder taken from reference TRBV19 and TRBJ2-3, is DGGITQSPKYLFRKEGQNVTLSCEQNLNHDAMYWYRQDPGQGLRLIYYSQIVNDFQKGDIAEGYSVSREKKESFPLTVTSAQKNPTAFYLCASSITGHSTDTQYFGPGTRLTVL.

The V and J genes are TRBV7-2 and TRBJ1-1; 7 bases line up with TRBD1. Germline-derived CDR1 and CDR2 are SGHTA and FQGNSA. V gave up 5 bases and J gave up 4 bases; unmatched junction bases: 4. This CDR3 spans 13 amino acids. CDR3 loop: CASSTQGSTEAFF. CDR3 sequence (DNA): TGTGCCAGCAGCACACAGGGGAGCACTGAAGCTTTCTTT.

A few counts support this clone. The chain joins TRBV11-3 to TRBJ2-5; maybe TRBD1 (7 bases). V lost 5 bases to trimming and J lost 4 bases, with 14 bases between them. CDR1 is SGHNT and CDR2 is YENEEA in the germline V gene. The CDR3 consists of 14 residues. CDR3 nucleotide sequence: TGTGCCAGCAGCGTCAGGGGGGCCCCAGAGACCCAGTACTTC. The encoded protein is CASSVRGAPETQYF.

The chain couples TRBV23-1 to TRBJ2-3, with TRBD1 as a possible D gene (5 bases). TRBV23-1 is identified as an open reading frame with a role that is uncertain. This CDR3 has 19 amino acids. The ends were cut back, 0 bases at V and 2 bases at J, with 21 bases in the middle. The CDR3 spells CASSQSPQAKRFYTDTQYF. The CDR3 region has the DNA TGCGCCAGCAGTCAATCTCCACAGGCAAAGAGGTTCTACACAGATACGCAGTATTTT.

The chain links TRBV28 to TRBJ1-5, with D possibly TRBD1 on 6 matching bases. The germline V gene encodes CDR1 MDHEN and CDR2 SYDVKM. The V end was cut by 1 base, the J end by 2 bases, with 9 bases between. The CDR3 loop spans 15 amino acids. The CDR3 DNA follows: TGTGCCAGCAGTTTATCGGGGGGGCGCAATCAGCCCCAGCATTTT. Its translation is CASSLSGGRNQPQHF.

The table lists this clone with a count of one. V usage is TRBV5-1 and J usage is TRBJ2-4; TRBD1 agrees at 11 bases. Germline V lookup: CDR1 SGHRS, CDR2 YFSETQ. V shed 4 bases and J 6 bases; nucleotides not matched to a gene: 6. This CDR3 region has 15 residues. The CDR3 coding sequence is TGCGCCAGCAGCCCCGGACAGGGGGCGGTAAACATTCAGTACTTC. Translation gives CASSPGQGAVNIQYF.

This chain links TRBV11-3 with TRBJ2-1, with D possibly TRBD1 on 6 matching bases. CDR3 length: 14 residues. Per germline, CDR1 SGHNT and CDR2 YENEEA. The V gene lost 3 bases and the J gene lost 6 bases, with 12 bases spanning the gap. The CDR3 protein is CASSLGTHANEQFF. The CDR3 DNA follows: TGTGCCAGCAGCTTGGGGACACATGCCAATGAGCAGTTCTTC.

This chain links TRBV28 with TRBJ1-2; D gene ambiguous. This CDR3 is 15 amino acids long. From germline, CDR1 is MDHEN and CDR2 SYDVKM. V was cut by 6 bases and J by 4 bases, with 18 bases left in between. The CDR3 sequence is CASSPSSAVSYGYTF. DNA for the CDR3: TGTGCCAGCAGCCCCTCATCCGCGGTCTCCTATGGCTACACCTTC.